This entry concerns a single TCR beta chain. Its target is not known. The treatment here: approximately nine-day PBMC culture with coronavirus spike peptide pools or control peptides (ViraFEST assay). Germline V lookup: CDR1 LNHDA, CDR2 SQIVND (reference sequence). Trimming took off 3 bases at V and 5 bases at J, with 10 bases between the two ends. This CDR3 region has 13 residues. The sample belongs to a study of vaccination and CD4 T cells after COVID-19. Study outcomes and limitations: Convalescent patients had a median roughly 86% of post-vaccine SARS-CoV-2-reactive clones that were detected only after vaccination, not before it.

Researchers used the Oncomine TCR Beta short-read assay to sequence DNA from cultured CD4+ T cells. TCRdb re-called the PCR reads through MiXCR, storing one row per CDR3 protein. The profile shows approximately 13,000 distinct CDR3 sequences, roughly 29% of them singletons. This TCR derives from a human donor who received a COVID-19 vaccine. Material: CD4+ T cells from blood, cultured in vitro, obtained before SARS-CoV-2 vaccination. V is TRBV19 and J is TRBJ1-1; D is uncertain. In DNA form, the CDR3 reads TGTGCCAGTAGTATCCGGGGAGGGACTGAAGCTTTCTTT. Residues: CASSIRGGTEAFF.